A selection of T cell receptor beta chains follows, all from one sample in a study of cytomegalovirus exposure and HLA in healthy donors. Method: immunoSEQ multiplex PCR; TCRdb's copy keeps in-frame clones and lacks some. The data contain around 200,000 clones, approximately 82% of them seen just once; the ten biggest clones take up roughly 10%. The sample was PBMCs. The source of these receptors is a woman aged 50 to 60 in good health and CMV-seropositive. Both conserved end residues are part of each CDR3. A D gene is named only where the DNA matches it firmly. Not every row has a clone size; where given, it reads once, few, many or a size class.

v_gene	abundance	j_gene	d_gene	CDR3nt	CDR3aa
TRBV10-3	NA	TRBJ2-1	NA	TGTGCCACGCAGACCGACTTGAATGAGCAGTTCTTC	CATQTDLNEQFF
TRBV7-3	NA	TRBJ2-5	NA	TGTGCCAGCAGCTTAACGCCACAGGAAGAGACCCAGTACTTC	CASSLTPQEETQYF
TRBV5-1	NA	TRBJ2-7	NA	TGCGCCAGCAGCCTTGAGCTCCGCTCCTACGAGCAGTACTTC	CASSLELRSYEQYF
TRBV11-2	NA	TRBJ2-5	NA	TGTGCCAGCAGCCCAAGTGGGGCGCCGCAAGAGACCCAGTACTTC	CASSPSGAPQETQYF
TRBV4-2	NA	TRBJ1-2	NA	TGTGCCAGCAGCCAAGAAGGCAGGGTCGGTGGCTACACCTTC	CASSQEGRVGGYTF
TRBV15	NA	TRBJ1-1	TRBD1	TGTGCCACCAGCGCTCCGGGACAGGTGAACACTGAAGCTTTCTTT	CATSAPGQVNTEAFF
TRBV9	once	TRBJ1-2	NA	TGTGCCAGCAGCGTCAATCCCGGGGGGCCTAACTATGGCTACACCTTC	CASSVNPGGPNYGYTF
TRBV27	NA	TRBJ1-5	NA	TGTGCCAGCACCTCAGGGAAAGATAGCAATCAGCCCCAGCATTTT	CASTSGKDSNQPQHF
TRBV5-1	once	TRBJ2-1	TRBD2	TGCGCCAGCAGCTTGGGTTGGGGGGGGGCCTACAATGAGCAGTTCTTC	CASSLGWGGAYNEQFF
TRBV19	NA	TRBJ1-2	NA	TGTGCCAGTAGTAGGGGGCAGATCTATGGCTACACCTTC	CASSRGQIYGYTF
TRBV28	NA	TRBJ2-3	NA	TGTGCCAGCAGTAACGCACAGATCACAGATACGCAGTATTTT	CASSNAQITDTQYF
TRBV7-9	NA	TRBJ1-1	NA	TGTGCCAGCAGCCGGGACGCGGGAGAAGCTTTCTTT	CASSRDAGEAFF
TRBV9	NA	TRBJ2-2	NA	TGTGCCAGCAGCGCCACCGGGACAAGTAACACCGGGGAGCTGTTTTTT	CASSATGTSNTGELFF
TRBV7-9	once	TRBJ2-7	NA	TGTGCCAGCAGCCACCAGTCTTCCGAGCAGTACTTC	CASSHQSSEQYF
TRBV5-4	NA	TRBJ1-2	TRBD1	TGTGCCAGCAGGACCGGGACAGACTATGGCTACACCTTC	CASRTGTDYGYTF
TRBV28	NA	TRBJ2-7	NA	TGTGCCAGCACCGGAGGCGAGCAGTACTTC	CASTGGEQYF
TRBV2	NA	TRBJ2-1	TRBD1	TGTGCCAGCCTCTTTCAGACAGGGTTTGACTATGAGCAGTTCTTC	CASLFQTGFDYEQFF
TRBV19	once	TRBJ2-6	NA	TGTGCCAGTACCGCCTTTGGCAGGGGAAGCTCTGGGGCCAACGTCCTGACTTTC	CASTAFGRGSSGANVLTF
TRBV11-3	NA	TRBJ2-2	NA	TGTGCCAGCAGCCGCATAGGGGGCGGGGAGCTGTTTTTT	CASSRIGGGELFF
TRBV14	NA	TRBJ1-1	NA	TGTGCCAGCACCATCTCTTTCGTCGGGAACACTGAAGCTTTCTTT	CASTISFVGNTEAFF
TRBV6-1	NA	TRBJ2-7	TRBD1	TGTGCCAGCAGGAACCGGGACAGGGATTCCTACGAGCAGTACTTC	CASRNRDRDSYEQYF
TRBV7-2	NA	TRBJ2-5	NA	TGTGCCAGCAGCTTAGCAGGACAGCAAGAGACCCAGTACTTC	CASSLAGQQETQYF
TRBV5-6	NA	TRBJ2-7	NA	TGTGCCAGCAGCTTGTACAGCTCCTACGAGCAGTACTTC	CASSLYSSYEQYF
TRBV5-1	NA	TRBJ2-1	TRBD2	TGCGCCAGCAGCTTGGCCTCGACTAGCACTGAGCAGTTCTTC	CASSLASTSTEQFF
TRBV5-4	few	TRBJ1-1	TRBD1	TGTGCCAGCAGCCCCGGGACAGTGAACACTGAAGCTTTCTTT	CASSPGTVNTEAFF
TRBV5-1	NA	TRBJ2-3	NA	TGCGCCAGCAGCTTGGCCCGGGCAGGCCGCGGGGCAGATACGCAGTATTTT	CASSLARAGRGADTQYF
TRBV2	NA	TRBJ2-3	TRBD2	TGTGCCAGCAGTGAACCTAGCGGGGGCGGGGAAGATACGCAGTATTTT	CASSEPSGGGEDTQYF
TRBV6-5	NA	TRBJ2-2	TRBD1	TGTGCCACCCTGCCGACAGGGAAGGCCGGGGAGCTGTTTTTT	CATLPTGKAGELFF
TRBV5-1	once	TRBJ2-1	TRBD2	TGCGCCAGCAGCCAAACTAGCGGGGGGGTCTGGGATGAGCAGTTCTTC	CASSQTSGGVWDEQFF
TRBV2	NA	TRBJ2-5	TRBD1	TGTGCCAGCACCCGACAGGGACGGCAAGAGACCCAGTACTTC	CASTRQGRQETQYF
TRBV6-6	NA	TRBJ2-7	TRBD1	TGTGCCAGCAGTTACTTGGGACAGGGATCTTACGAGCAGTACTTC	CASSYLGQGSYEQYF
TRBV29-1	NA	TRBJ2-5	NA	TGCAGCGTTGGTTCCCCTAGGGAGACCCAGTACTTC	CSVGSPRETQYF